Listed below are T cell receptor beta chains from one sample, sequenced in a study of blood T cells in healthy people across ages. TCRdb re-called the 5' RACE reads with MiXCR, one entry per CDR3 protein. The data hold 600,000 or so distinct CDR3 sequences, with approximately 30% observed a single time. The sequenced sample consisted of blood. These receptors all stem from a woman over 75 in good health. CDR3s include the opening cysteine and the closing phenylalanine or tryptophan.

V	J	CDR3
TRBV4-3	TRBJ2-2	CASSRDRRGTGELFF
TRBV2	TRBJ2-7	CASSPAGISEQYF
TRBV20-1	TRBJ2-3	CSARGPGETTQYF
TRBV3-1	TRBJ2-3	CASSQGRGYGTDTQYF
TRBV7-8	TRBJ2-3	CASIPQGTNTDTQYF
TRBV10-3	TRBJ2-3	CAISEQGQGSTDTQYF
TRBV7-2	TRBJ2-5	CASSLVPSGGYETQYF
TRBV20-1	TRBJ1-4	CSAPERGEKLFF
TRBV6-1	TRBJ2-1	CASSEQAGGWYNEQFF
TRBV29-1	TRBJ1-1	CSTGGGKDTEAFF
TRBV13	TRBJ2-7	CASSGSGGQREQYF
TRBV15	TRBJ2-7	CATSRDQKGAQYF
TRBV28	TRBJ1-2	CASSQRAMNYGYTF
TRBV11-2	TRBJ2-1	CASSLRRGASGAVKTRETQFF
TRBV18	TRBJ2-6	CASSPLGTGGSGANVLTF
TRBV9	TRBJ2-3	CASSVGDYITDTQYF
TRBV10-3	TRBJ2-7	CAISESEGNEQYF
TRBV4-1	TRBJ2-1	CASSRARQGAYEQFF
TRBV20-1	TRBJ1-2	CSARDQGIGYGYTF
TRBV4-2	TRBJ1-1	CASSQVTGVNTEAFF
TRBV5-1	TRBJ2-7	CASSSSGASYEQYF
TRBV4-2	TRBJ1-5	CASSQDGGQPQHF
TRBV7-3	TRBJ2-1	CASSLGRGSGNEQFF
TRBV4-1	TRBJ2-7	CASSQRGGVGYEQYF
TRBV28	TRBJ1-2	CASIGASIYGYTF
TRBV6-2/TRBV6-3	TRBJ1-2	CASSQIPGTGQKDGYTF
TRBV5-6	TRBJ1-2	CASSLTGGLGYGYTF
TRBV30	TRBJ1-5	CAWSVLGKGILDSAQHF
TRBV7-9	TRBJ2-1	CASSHGLGVWHEQFF
TRBV20-1	TRBJ1-6	CSARENTGGLSSPLHF
TRBV5-1	TRBJ2-1	CASRLGSGGSYNEQFF
TRBV20-1	TRBJ1-6	CSAREGSSYNSPLHF
TRBV5-1	TRBJ2-3	CASSLGRAGTDTQYF
TRBV2	TRBJ2-7	CASMPSSSYEQYF
TRBV11-2	TRBJ1-1	CASSPPGSTEAFF
TRBV7-2	TRBJ1-1	CASGLGGGMYTEAFF
TRBV5-1	TRBJ2-5	CASAKIPLEETQYF
TRBV28	TRBJ2-1	CASSLGTSGRREQFF
TRBV5-1	TRBJ2-7	CASNLGGRRTYEQYF
TRBV20-1	TRBJ2-1	CSPRRASSYNEQFF